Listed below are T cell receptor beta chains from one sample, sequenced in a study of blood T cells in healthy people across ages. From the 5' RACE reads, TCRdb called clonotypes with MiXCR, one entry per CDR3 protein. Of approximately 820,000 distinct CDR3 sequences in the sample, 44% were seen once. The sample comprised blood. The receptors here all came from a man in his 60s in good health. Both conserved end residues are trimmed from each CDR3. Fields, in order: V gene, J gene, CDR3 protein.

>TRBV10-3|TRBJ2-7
AISDSRQGVAQY
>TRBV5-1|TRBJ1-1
ASSFDVGGTEAF
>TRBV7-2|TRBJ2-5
ASSLSAGAAETQY
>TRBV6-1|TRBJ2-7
ASSEAQDYEQY
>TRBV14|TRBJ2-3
ASSPGQIRSADTQY
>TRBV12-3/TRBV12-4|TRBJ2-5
ASSGGTYNEQY
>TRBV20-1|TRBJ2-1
SALWAGASYNEQF
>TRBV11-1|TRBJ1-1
ASSFLENTEAF
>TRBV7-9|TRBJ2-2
ASSLDTANTGELF
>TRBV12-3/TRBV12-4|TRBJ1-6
ASSPRRDSPLH
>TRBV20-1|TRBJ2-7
SANKDTSYEQY
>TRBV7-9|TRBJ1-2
ASSLGSGTGAYGYT
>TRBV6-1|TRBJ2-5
ASSDGRAAQTQY
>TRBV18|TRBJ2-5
ASSPLTQETQY
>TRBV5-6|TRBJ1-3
ASSLFGNTIY
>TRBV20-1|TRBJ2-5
SASRIGFDNNEQY
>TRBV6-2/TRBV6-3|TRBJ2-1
ASSRLAGPYNEQF
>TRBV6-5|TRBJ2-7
ASSDRQNSYEQY
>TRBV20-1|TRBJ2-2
SATKRWGANTGELF
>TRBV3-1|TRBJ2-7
ASSRPSYEQY
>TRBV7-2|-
ASSLSIAGQYNEQY
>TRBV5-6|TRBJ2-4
ASSLALRGVAKNIQY
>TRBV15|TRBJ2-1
ATSRDTQVHNEQF
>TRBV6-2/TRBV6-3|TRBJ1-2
ASSAQRGQGVRFYGYT
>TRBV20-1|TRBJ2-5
SARNEIAAQETQY
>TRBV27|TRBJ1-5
ASSPRLNSNQPQH
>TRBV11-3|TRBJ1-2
ASSFRDIRGYT
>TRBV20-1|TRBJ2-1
SARDPGRGPYNEQF
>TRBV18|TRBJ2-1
ASSPRTGAYNEQF
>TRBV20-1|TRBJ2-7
SARDKVPGEQY
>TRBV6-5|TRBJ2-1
ASRSDSYNEQF
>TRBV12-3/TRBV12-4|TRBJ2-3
ANSLDRNTQY
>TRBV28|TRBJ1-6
ASNRGSRPPPLH
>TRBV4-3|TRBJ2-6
ASSQRDRGLGANVLT
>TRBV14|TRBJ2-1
ASSQVLGEQF
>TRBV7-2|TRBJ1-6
ASSLDGAHNSPLH
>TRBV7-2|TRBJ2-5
VSSLGRGETQY
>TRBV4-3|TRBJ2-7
ASSQERLGSSYEQY
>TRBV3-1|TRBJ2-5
ASSLLEQETQY
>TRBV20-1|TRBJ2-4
SASDPSRGGNIQY
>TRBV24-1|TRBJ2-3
ATSDWAGGGTDTQY
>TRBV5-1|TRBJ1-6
ASTRDLNSPLH
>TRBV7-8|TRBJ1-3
ASSLRGLWGQGPFVSGNTIY
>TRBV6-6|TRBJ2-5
ASKSGGPQY
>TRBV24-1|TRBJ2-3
ATSGTSGLADTQY
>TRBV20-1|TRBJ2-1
SARTPGTSGGAGSYNEQF
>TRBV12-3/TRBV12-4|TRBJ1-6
ASSGRDNSPLH
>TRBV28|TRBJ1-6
ASSSTGDKSPLH
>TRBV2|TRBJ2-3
ASSSNRDDTQY
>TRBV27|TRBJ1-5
ATQGGINQPQH
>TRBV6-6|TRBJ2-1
ASGYPGTSGYNEQF
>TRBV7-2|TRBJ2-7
ASRPRQASYEQY
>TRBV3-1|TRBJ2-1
ASSQRGLNKYNEQF